This T cell receptor (beta chain) comes out of a study of blood T cell repertoires in COVID-19. The wider study: Acute-phase and convalescent COVID-19 samples originated in the United States, Italy and Spain.

This table comes from immunoSEQ multiplex PCR, and its TCRdb copy is limited to in-frame clones, with some not included. The data show about 250,000 clones, approximately 83% seen once. V shed 0 bases and J shed 7 bases, with 14 bases lying between them. CDR3 size: 14 residues. The germline V gene has CDR1 SGHRS and CDR2 YFSETQ. This clone was observed once. Participant reports of clinical history set cohort assignment. This receptor was identified in a woman in her 30s who had recovered from COVID-19. The genes are TRBV5-1 and TRBJ2-7; D is perhaps TRBD2 (5 bases). Sequencing was carried out using PBMCs or T cells enriched from blood (not recorded which). The CDR3: CASSLVRGPGEQYF. The CDR3 bases are TGCGCCAGCAGCTTGGTCCGGGGTCCGGGGGAGCAGTACTTC.